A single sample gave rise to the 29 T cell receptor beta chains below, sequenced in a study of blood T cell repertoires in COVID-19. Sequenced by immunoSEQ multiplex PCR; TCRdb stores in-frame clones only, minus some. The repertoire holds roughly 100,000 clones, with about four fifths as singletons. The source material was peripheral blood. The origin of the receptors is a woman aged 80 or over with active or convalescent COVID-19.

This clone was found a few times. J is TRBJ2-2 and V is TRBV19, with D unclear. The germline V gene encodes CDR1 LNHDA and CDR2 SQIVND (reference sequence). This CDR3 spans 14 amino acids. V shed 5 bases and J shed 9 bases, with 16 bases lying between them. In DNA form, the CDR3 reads TGTGCCAGTAGTCTCGCACCGCTAGGCCGGGAGCTGTTTTTT. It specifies CASSLAPLGRELFF.

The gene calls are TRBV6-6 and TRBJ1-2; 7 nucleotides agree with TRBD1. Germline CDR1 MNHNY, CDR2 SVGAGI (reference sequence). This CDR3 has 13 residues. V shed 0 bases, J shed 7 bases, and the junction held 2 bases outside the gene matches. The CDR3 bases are TGTGCCAGCAGTTACTCTCAGGGGGGTGGCTACACCTTC. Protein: CASSYSQGGGYTF.

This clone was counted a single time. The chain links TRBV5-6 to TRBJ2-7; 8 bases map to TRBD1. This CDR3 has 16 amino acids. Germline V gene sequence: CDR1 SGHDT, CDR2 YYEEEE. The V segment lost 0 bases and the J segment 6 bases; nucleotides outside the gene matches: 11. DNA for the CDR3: TGTGCCAGCAGCTTGGGAGACAGGGGCAGATATGGCGAGCAGTACTTC. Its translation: CASSLGDRGRYGEQYF. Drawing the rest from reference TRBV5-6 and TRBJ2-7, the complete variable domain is DAGVTQSPTHLIKTRGQQVTLRCSPKSGHDTVSWYQQALGQGPQFIFQYYEEEERQRGNFPDRFSGHQFPNYSSELNVNALLLGDSALYLCASSLGDRGRYGEQYFGPGTRLTVT.

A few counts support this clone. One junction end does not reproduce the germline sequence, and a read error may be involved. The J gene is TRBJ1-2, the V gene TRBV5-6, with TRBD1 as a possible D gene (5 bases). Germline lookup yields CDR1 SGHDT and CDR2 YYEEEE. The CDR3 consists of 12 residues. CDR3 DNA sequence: TGTGCCACCAGCAGGGAGTCCTATGGCTACACCTTC. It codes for CATSRESYGYTF.

The CDR3 sequence is CASSPMGGFPYEQYF. CDR3 nucleotide sequence: TGTGCCAGCAGCCCTATGGGAGGTTTCCCCTACGAGCAGTACTTC. This chain uses TRBV14 with TRBJ2-7, with a weak D call TRBD2 (6 bases). The V gene's germline CDR1 is SGHDN and CDR2 FVKESK. The CDR3 consists of 15 residues. Trimming took off 4 bases at V and 2 bases at J, with 15 bases between the two ends.

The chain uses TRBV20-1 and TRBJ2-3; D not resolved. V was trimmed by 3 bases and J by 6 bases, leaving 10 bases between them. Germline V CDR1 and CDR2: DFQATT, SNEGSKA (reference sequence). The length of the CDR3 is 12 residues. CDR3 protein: CSASAFEDTQYF. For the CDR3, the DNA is TGCAGTGCTAGTGCTTTTGAGGATACGCAGTATTTT.

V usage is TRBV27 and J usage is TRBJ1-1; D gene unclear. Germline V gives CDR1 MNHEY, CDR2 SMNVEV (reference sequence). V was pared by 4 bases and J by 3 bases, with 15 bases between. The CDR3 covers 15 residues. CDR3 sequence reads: CASSSSAGYDTEAFF. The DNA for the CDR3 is TGTGCCAGCAGTTCGTCGGCGGGATATGACACTGAAGCTTTCTTT.

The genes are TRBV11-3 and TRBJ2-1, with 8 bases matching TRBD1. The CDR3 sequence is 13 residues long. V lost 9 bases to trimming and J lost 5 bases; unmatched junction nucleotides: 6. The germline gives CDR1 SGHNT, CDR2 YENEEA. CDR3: CASGRTGNNEQFF. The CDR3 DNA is TGTGCCAGTGGGCGGACAGGGAACAATGAGCAGTTCTTC.

CDR3 in DNA: TGTGCCAGCAGCTCGGTGGCGGGGATGAACACTGAAGCTTTCTTT. Protein: CASSSVAGMNTEAFF. The rearrangement links TRBV5-4 to TRBJ1-1; D gene unclear. Germline V lookup: CDR1 SGHNT, CDR2 YYREEE (reference sequence). Trimming took 3 bases from V and 0 from J, leaving 12 bases between them. This CDR3 has 15 residues.

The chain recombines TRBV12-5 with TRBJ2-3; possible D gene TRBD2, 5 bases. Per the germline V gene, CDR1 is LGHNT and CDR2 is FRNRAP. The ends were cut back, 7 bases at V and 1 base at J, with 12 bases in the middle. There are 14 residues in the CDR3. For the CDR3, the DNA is TGTGCTAGTGCCAAAAGGGAGCGCACAGATACGCAGTATTTT. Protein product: CASAKRERTDTQYF.

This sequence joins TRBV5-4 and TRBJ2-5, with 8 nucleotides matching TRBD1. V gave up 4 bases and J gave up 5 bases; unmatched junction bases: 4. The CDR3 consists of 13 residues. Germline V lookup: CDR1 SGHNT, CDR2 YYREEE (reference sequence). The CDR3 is CASSQGAEETQYF. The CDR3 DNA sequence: TGTGCCAGCAGCCAGGGGGCCGAGGAGACCCAGTACTTC. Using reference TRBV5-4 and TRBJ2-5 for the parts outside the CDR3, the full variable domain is ETGVTQSPTHLIKTRGQQVTLRCSSQSGHNTVSWYQQALGQGPQFIFQYYREEENGRGNFPPRFSGLQFPNYSSELNVNALELDDSALYLCASSQGAEETQYFGPGTRLLVL.

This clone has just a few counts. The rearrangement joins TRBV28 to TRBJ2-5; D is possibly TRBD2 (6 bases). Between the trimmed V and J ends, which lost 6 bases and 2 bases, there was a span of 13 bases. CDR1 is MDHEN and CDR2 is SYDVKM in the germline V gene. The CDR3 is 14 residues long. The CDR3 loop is CASRPPGTQETQYF. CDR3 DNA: TGTGCCAGCAGACCACCCGGGACTCAAGAGACCCAGTACTTC.

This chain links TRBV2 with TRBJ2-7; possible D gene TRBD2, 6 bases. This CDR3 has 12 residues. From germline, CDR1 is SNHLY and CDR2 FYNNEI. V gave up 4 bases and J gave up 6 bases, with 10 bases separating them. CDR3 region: CASSGDFGEQYF. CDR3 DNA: TGTGCCAGCAGTGGGGACTTTGGCGAGCAGTACTTC.

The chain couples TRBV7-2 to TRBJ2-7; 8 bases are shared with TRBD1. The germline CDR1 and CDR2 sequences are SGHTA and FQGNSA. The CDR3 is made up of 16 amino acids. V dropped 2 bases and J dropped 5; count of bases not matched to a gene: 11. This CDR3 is CASSLRIGQGAHEQYF. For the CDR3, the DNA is TGTGCCAGCAGCTTAAGGATTGGGCAGGGGGCTCACGAGCAGTACTTC. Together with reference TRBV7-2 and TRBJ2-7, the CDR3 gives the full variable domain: GAGVSQSPSNKVTEKGKDVELRCDPISGHTALYWYRQSLGQGLEFLIYFQGNSAPDKSGLPSDRFSAERTGGSVSTLTIQRTQQEDSAVYLCASSLRIGQGAHEQYFGPGTRLTVT.

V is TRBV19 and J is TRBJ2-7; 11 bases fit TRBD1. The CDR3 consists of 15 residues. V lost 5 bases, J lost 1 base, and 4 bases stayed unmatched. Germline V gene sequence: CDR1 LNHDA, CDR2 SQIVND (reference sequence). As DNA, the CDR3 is TGTGCCAGTAGTCCCCGGGACAGGGGGTCCTACGAGCAGTACTTC. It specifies CASSPRDRGSYEQYF. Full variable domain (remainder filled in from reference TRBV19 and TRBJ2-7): DGGITQSPKYLFRKEGQNVTLSCEQNLNHDAMYWYRQDPGQGLRLIYYSQIVNDFQKGDIAEGYSVSREKKESFPLTVTSAQKNPTAFYLCASSPRDRGSYEQYFGPGTRLTVT.

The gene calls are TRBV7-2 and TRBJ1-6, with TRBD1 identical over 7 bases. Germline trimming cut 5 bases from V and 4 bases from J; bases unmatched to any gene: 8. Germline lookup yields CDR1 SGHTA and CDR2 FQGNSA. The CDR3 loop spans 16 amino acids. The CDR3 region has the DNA TGTGCCAGCAGCCGCCTGGGGACAGAGTATAATTCACCCCTCCACTTT. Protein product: CASSRLGTEYNSPLHF.

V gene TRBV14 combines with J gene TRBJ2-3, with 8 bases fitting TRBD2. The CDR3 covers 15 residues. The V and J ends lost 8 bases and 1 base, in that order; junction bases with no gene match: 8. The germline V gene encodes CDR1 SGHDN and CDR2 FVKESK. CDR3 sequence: CASGSGGPGTDTQYF. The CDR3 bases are TGTGCCAGCGGGTCGGGGGGGCCGGGCACAGATACGCAGTATTTT. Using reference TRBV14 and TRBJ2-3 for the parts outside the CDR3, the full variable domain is EAGVTQFPSHSVIEKGQTVTLRCDPISGHDNLYWYRRVMGKEIKFLLHFVKESKQDESGMPNNRFLAERTGGTYSTLKVQPAELEDSGVYFCASGSGGPGTDTQYFGPGTRLTVL.

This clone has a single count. The chain's CDR3 is CATSRDTAGPQPQHF. The CDR3 DNA reads TGTGCCACCAGCAGAGATACGGCAGGGCCTCAGCCCCAGCATTTT. J is TRBJ1-5 and V is TRBV15; possibly TRBD1 for D (5 bases). The CDR3 has 15 residues. Germline CDR1 reads LNHNV; CDR2 reads YYDKDF (reference sequence). V lost 0 bases, J lost 6 bases, and 12 bases lay in between.

The CDR3 region is CASSPLFKREGTDTQYF. For the CDR3, the DNA is TGTGCCAGCAGTCCCCTCTTTAAGCGGGAGGGCACAGATACGCAGTATTTT. The chain has TRBV14 and TRBJ2-3, with 9 bases lining up with TRBD2. Per the germline V gene, CDR1 is SGHDN and CDR2 is FVKESK. V lost 6 bases and J lost 1; bases outside the gene matches: 11. The CDR3 covers 17 residues.

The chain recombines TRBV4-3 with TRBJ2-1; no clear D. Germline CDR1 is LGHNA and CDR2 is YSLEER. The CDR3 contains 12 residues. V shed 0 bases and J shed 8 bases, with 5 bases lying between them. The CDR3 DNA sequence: TGCGCCAGCAGCCAAGATCGGTATGAGCAGTTCTTC. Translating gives CASSQDRYEQFF.

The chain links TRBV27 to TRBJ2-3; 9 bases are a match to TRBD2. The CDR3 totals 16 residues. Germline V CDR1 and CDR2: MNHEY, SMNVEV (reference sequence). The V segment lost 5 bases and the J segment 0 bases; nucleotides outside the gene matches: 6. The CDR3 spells CASSTRLAVSTDTQYF. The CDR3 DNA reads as TGTGCCAGCAGTACGCGACTAGCGGTTAGCACAGATACGCAGTATTTT.

The CDR3 region has the DNA TGTGCCAGCAGCTCAGGAGGGACCCGTGAGGAAAAACTGTTTTTT. This codes for CASSSGGTREEKLFF. This chain joins TRBV2 and TRBJ1-4; D perhaps matches TRBD1 (5 bases). Trimming took 6 bases from V and 8 from J, leaving 19 bases between them. This CDR3 region has 15 residues. CDR1 is SNHLY and CDR2 is FYNNEI in the germline V gene.

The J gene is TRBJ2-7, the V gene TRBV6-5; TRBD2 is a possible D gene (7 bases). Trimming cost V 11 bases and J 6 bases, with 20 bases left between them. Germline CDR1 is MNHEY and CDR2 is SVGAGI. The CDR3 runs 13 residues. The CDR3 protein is CAGRGGGRGEQYF. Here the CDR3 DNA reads TGTGCCGGTAGAGGGGGGGGCAGGGGCGAGCAGTACTTC.

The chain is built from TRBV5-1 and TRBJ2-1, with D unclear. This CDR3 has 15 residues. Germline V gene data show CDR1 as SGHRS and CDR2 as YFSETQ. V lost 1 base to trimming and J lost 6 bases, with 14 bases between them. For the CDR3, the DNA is TGCGCCAGCAGCTTGAACTCCCCAGGCCTCAATGAGCAGTTCTTC. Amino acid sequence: CASSLNSPGLNEQFF.

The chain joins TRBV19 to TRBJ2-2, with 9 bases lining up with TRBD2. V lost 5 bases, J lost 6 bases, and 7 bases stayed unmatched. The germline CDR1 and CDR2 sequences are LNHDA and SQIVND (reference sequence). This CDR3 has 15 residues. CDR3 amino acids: CASSLSGRSAGELFF. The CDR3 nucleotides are TGTGCCAGTAGTCTTAGCGGGAGATCGGCCGGGGAGCTGTTTTTT.

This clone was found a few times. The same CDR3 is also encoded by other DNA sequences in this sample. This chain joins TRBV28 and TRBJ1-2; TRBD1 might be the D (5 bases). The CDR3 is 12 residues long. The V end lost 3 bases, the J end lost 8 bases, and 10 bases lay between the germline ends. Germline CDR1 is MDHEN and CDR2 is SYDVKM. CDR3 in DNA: TGTGCCAGCAGTTTCAGGGTAGGGGGCTACACCTTC. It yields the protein CASSFRVGGYTF.

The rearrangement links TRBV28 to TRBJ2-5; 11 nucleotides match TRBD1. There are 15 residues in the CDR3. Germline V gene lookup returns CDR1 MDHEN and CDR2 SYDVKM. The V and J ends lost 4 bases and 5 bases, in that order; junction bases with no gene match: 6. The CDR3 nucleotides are TGTGCCAGCAGTTCCCGGACAGGGGGCATTGAGACCCAGTACTTC. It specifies CASSSRTGGIETQYF.

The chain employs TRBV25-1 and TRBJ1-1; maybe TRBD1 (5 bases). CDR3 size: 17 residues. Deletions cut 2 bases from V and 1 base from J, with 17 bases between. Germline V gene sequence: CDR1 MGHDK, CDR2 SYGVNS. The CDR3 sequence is CASSESLDRLQNTEAFF. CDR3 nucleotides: TGTGCCAGCAGTGAAAGCTTAGACAGATTACAGAACACTGAAGCTTTCTTT.

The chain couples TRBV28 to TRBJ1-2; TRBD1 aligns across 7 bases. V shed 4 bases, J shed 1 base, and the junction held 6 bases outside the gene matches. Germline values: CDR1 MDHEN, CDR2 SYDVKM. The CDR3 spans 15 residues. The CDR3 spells CASSYRGLINYGYTF. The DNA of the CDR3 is TGTGCCAGCAGTTACAGGGGCCTAATTAACTATGGCTACACCTTC.